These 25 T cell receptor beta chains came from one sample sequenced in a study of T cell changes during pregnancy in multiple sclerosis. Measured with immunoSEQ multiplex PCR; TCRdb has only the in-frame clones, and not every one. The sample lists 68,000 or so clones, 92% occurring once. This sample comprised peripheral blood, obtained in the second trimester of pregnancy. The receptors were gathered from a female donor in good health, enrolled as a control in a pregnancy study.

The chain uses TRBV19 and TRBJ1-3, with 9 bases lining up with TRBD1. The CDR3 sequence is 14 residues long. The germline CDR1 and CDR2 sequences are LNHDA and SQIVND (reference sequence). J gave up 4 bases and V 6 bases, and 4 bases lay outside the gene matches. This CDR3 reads CASSRTGAGNTIYF. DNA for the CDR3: TGTGCCAGTAGCAGGACAGGGGCCGGAAACACCATATATTTT.

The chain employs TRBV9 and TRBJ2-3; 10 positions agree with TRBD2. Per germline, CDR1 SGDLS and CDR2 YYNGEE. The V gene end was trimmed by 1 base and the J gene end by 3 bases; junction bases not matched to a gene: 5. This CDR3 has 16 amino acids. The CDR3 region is CASSVTSSGGTDTQYF. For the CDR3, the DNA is TGTGCCAGCAGCGTAACCTCTAGCGGGGGTACAGATACGCAGTATTTT.

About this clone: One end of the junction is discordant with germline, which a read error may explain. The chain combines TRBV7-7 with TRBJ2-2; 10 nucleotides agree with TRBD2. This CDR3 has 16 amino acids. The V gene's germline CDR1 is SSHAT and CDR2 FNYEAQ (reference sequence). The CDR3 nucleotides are TGTGCTAGCAGCAGCGGGAGGGCCATCAACACCGGGGAGCTGTTTTTT. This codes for CASSSGRAINTGELFF.

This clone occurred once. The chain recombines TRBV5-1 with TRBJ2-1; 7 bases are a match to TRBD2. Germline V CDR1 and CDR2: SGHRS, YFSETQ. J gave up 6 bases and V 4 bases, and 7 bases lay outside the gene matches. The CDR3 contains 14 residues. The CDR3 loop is CASSELATGNEQFF. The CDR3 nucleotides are TGCGCCAGCAGCGAACTAGCGACGGGCAATGAGCAGTTCTTC.

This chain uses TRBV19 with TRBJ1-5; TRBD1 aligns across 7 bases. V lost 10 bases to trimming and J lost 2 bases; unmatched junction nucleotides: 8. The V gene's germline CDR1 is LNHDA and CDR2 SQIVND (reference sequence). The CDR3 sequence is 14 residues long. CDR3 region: CATQIDRGNQPQHF. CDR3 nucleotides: TGTGCCACCCAAATCGACAGGGGCAATCAGCCCCAGCATTTT.

DNA of the CDR3: TGTGCCAGCAGTGGCCCCGCAGTAGCGAATCCCTACGAGCAGTACTTC. It is translated as CASSGPAVANPYEQYF. The V gene is TRBV25-1, the J gene TRBJ2-7, with a tentative D call TRBD2 (5 bases). Germline CDR1 MGHDK, CDR2 SYGVNS. The CDR3 length is 16 residues. The V end lost 4 bases, the J end lost 2 bases, and 18 bases lay between the germline ends.

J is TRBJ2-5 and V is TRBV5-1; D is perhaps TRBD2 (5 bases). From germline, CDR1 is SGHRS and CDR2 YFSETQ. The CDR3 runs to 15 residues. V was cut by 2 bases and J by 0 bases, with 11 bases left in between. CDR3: CASSLAVPYQETQYF. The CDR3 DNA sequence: TGCGCCAGCAGCTTAGCGGTCCCGTACCAAGAGACCCAGTACTTC.

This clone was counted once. This CDR3 reads CSVGGYNQPQHF. CDR3 nucleotide sequence: TGCAGCGTTGGAGGTTACAATCAGCCCCAGCATTTT. This chain joins TRBV29-1 and TRBJ1-5, with D unclear. The germline CDR1 and CDR2 sequences are SQVTM and ANQGSEA. V was cut by 4 bases and J by 3 bases, with 7 bases left in between. This CDR3 contains 12 residues.

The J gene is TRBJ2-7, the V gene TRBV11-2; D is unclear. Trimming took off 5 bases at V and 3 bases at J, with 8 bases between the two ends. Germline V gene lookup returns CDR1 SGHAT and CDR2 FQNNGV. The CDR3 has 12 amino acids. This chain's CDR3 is CASSPGLYEQYF. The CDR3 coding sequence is TGTGCCAGCAGCCCGGGTCTCTACGAGCAGTACTTC.

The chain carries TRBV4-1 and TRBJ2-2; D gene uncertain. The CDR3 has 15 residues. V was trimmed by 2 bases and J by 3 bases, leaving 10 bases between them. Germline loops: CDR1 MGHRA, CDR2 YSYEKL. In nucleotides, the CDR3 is TGCGCCAGCAGCCAAATTCCCTCCGACACCGGGGAGCTGTTTTTT. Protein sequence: CASSQIPSDTGELFF.

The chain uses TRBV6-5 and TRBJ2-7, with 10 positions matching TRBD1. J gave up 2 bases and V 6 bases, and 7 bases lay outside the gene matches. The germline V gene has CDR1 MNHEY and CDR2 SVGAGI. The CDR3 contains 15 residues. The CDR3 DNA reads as TGTGCCAGCAGCTTCCGGGACAGGGGACCCTACGAGCAGTACTTC. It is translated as CASSFRDRGPYEQYF.

Here the CDR3 reads CASSISRLAGNEQYF. CDR3 nucleotide sequence: TGTGCCAGCAGTATTTCCAGACTAGCGGGGAACGAGCAGTACTTC. The chain has TRBV2 and TRBJ2-7; TRBD2 agrees at 11 bases. Germline values: CDR1 SNHLY, CDR2 FYNNEI. CDR3 length: 15 residues. J was trimmed by 5 bases and V by 5 bases; bases with no gene match: 8.

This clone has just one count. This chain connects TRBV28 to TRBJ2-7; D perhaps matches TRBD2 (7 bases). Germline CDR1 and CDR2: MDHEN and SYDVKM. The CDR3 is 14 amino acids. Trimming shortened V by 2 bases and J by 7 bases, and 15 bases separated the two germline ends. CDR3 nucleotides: TGTGCCAGCAGTTTAAGGGGGGGGGTTGGGGAGCAGTACTTC. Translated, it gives CASSLRGGVGEQYF.

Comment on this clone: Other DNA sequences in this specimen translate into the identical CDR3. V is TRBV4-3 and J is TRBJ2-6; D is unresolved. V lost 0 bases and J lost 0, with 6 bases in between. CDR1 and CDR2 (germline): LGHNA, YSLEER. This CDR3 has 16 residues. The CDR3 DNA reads TGCGCCAGCAGCCAAGAGACTGGCTCTGGGGCCAACGTCCTGACTTTC. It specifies CASSQETGSGANVLTF.

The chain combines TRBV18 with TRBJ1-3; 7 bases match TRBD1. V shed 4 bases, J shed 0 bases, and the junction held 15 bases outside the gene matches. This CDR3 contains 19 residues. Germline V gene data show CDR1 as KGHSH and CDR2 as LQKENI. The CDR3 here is CASSLLNNRGSGSGNTIYF. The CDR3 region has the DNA TGTGCCAGCTCACTTCTAAACAACAGGGGATCGGGCTCTGGAAACACCATATATTTT.

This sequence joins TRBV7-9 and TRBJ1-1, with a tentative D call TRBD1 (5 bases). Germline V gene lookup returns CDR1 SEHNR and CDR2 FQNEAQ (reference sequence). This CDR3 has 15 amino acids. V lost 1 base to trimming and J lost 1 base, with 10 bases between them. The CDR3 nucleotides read TGTGCCAGCAGCTTAGTTCAGGGCGGGAACACTGAAGCTTTCTTT. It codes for CASSLVQGGNTEAFF.

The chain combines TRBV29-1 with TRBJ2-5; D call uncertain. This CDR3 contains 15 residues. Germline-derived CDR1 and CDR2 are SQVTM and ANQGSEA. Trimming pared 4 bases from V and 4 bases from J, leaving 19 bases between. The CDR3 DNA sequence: TGCAGCGTTGTCCTAACCCAGAGGCTGCGAGAGACCCAGTACTTC. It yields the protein CSVVLTQRLRETQYF.

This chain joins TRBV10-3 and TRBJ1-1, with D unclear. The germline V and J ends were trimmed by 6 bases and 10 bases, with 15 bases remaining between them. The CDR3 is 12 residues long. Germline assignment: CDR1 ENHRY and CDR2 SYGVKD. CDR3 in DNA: TGTGCCATCAGCAGACTGGAGGGTCGAGCTTTCTTT. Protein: CAISRLEGRAFF.

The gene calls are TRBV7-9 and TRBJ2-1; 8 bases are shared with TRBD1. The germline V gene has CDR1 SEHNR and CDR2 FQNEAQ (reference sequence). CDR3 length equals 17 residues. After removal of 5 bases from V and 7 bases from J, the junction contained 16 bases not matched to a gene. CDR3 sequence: CASSPVGSGGAWNEQFF. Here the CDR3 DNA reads TGTGCCAGCAGCCCTGTAGGGTCAGGGGGCGCGTGGAATGAGCAGTTCTTC.

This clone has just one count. The CDR3 DNA reads as TGTGCCAGCAGCTTGAGGGGATCCAATCAGCCCCAGCATTTT. Amino acids: CASSLRGSNQPQHF. The V and J genes are TRBV5-4 and TRBJ1-5; maybe TRBD1 (5 bases). CDR3 size: 14 residues. Trimming pared 1 base from V and 3 bases from J, leaving 8 bases between. Germline CDR1 reads SGHNT; CDR2 reads YYREEE (reference sequence).

CDR3 in amino acids: CASSVGVSAGYNEQFF. The CDR3 region has the DNA TGTGCCAGCAGCGTGGGGGTATCGGCGGGATACAATGAGCAGTTCTTC. The chain joins TRBV9 to TRBJ2-1, with D possibly matching TRBD2 (6 bases). The germline CDR1 and CDR2 sequences are SGDLS and YYNGEE. Between the trimmed V and J ends, which lost 2 bases and 4 bases, there was a span of 16 bases. The CDR3 loop spans 16 amino acids.

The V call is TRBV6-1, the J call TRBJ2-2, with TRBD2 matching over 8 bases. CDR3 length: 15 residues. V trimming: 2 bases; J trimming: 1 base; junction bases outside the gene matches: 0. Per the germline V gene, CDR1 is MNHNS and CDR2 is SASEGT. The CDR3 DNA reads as TGTGCCAGCAGTGAACTAGCGGGGAACACCGGGGAGCTGTTTTTT. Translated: CASSELAGNTGELFF.

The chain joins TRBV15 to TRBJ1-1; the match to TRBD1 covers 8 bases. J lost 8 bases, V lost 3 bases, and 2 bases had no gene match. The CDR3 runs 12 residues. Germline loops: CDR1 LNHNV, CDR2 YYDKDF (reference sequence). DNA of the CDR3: TGTGCCACCAGCAGGGGGACAGGAGAAGCTTTCTTT. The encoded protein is CATSRGTGEAFF.

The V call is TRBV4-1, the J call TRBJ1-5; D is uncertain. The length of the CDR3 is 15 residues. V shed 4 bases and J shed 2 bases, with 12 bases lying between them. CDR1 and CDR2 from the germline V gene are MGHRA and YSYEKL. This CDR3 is CASSPVMEGNQPQHF. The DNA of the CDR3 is TGCGCCAGCAGCCCGGTAATGGAGGGCAATCAGCCCCAGCATTTT.

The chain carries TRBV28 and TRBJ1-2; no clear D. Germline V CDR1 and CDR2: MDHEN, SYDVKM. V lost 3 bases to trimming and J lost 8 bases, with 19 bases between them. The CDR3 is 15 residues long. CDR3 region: CASSFPPGRVGGYTF. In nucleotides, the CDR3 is TGTGCCAGCAGTTTCCCCCCAGGCCGCGTCGGCGGCTACACCTTC.